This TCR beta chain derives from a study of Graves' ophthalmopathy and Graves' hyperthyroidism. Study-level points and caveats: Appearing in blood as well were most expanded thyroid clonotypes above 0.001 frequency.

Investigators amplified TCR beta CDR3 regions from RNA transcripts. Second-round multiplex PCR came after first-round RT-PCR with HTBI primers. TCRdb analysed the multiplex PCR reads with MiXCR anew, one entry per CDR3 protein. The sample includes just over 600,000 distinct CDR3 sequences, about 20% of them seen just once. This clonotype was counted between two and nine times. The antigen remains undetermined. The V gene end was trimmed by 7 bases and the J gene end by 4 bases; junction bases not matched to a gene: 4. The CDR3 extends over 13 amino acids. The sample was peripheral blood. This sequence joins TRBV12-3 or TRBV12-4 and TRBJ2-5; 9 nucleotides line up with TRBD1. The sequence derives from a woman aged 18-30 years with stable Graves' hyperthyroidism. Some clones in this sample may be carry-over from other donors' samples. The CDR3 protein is CASTSTGGETQYF. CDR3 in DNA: TGTGCCAGCACCTCGACAGGGGGAGAGACCCAGTACTTC.